This TCR beta chain derives from a study of blood T cell repertoires in COVID-19. Study overall: The United States, Italy and Spain were the sources of the acute and convalescent COVID-19 samples. Sample material is recorded as cDNA or gDNA derived from T cells, B-cell-depleted T cells, or PBMCs.

Before they entered the study, exposed participants had met a COVID-19 case within 2 weeks. This clone has only one observation. Only in-frame clones appear in the TCRdb table, and some are missing; sequencing was by immunoSEQ multiplex PCR. Of 110,000 to 150,000 clones listed, roughly four fifths were seen once; the top ten hold approximately 1.6%. Per germline, CDR1 GTSNPN and CDR2 SVGIG (reference sequence). J lost 3 bases, V lost 7 bases, and 16 bases had no gene match. This CDR3 has 17 amino acids. The TCR comes from a woman between 18 and 30 years old who had been exposed to COVID-19. Sequencing input: PBMCs or T cells enriched from blood (not recorded which). The chain is built from TRBV30 and TRBJ2-3, with 10 positions matching TRBD2. CDR3 coding DNA: TGTGCCTACTCGGGGGCTAGCGGGAGTGATACGACAGATACGCAGTATTTT. Translated: CAYSGASGSDTTDTQYF.